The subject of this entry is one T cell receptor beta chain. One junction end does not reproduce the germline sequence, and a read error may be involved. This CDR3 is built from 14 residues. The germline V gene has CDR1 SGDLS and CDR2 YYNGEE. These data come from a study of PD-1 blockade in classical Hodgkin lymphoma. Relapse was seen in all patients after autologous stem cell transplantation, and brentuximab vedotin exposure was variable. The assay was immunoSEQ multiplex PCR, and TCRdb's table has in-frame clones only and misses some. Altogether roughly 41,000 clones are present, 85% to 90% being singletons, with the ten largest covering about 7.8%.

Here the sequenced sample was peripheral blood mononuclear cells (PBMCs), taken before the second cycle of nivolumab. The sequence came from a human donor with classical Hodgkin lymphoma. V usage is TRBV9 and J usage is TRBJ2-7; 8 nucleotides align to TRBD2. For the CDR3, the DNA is TGTGCCAGCAGCGTAGTCGGGGGGGACTACGTGCAGTACTTC. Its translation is CASSVVGGDYVQYF.